This TCR beta chain was sequenced in a study of PD-1 blockade in classical Hodgkin lymphoma. Findings of the study overall: Relapsed/refractory patients reportedly had lower baseline diversity than newly diagnosed patients. A significant rise in TCR diversity by C4D1 was seen for CD4+ but not CD8+ cells. Factors driving the repertoire differences, possibly disease activity or prior therapy, remain undefined.

Time point: cycle 4 day 1 (C4D1), after 6 weeks of nivolumab. Every patient experienced relapse after autologous stem cell transplantation, and brentuximab vedotin exposure varied. Using magnetic negative selection, the CD4+ T cells were separated out of thawed PBMCs. The study recorded best responses of complete response, partial response or progressive disease. The CDR3 is made up of 12 amino acids. V lost 9 bases and J lost 3, with 11 bases in between. The germline V gene encodes CDR1 KGHSH and CDR2 LQKENI. The data were produced by immunoSEQ multiplex PCR, yet TCRdb's version contains in-frame clones alone and is incomplete. The sample consists of fewer than 15,000 clones, about four fifths of them appearing once. This clone appeared a single time. Its antigen is currently unknown.

The sequences come from CD4+ T cells from blood, collected before the fourth cycle of nivolumab. V usage is TRBV18 and J usage is TRBJ1-2; D is possibly TRBD1 (5 bases). The clonotype was recovered from a human donor with classical Hodgkin lymphoma. The chain's CDR3 is CASRQGDYGYTF. CDR3 sequence (DNA): TGTGCCAGTCGGCAGGGCGACTATGGCTACACCTTC.